This is a list of T cell receptor beta chains from one sample in a study of blood T cell repertoires in COVID-19. Method: immunoSEQ multiplex PCR; TCRdb's copy keeps in-frame clones and lacks some. The table has some 320,000 clones, more than 75% seen once. Specimen: peripheral blood. Receptors were obtained from a woman in her forties or fifties who had recovered from COVID-19. Each CDR3 is given with its conserved first and last residue. Fields, in order: clone size, J gene, V gene, D gene, CDR3 protein, CDR3 DNA. The D gene is left open where the match is weak. Clone size is shown for a subset of rows, as once, few, many or a class of expanded clone.

NA,TRBJ1-4,TRBV15,TRBD1,CATSRGDRDGEKLFF,TGTGCCACCAGCAGAGGGGACAGGGACGGTGAAAAACTGTTTTTT
NA,TRBJ1-6,TRBV4-2,NA,CASSQEGGAESPLHF,TGTGCCAGCAGCCAAGAGGGGGGGGCCGAATCACCCCTCCACTTT
NA,TRBJ2-7,TRBV6-5,NA,CASSSTYGSYEQYF,TGTGCCAGCAGTTCTACCTACGGCTCCTACGAGCAGTACTTC
once,TRBJ1-5,TRBV15,TRBD1,CATSGGQGISQPQHF,TGTGCCACCAGCGGGGGACAGGGAATTTCTCAGCCCCAGCATTTT
NA,TRBJ2-4,TRBV6-2/TRBV6-3,NA,CASSYSAGAGIQYF,TGTGCCAGCAGTTACTCGGCGGGGGCGGGCATTCAGTACTTC
NA,TRBJ2-3,TRBV5-4,TRBD1,CASSALGQGSTDTQYF,TGTGCCAGCAGCGCCCTTGGACAGGGTAGCACAGATACGCAGTATTTT
NA,TRBJ1-5,TRBV18,TRBD1,CASSRDREDQPQHF,TGTGCCAGCTCACGGGACAGGGAGGACCAGCCCCAGCATTTT
NA,TRBJ1-5,TRBV12-3/TRBV12-4,TRBD1,CASSLTGGQPQHF,TGTGCCAGCAGTTTGACAGGGGGGCAGCCCCAGCATTTT
NA,TRBJ2-2,TRBV7-2,TRBD2,CASSPLAGGFFGELFF,TGTGCCAGCAGCCCACTAGCGGGAGGTTTTTTCGGGGAGCTGTTTTTT
NA,TRBJ1-1,TRBV19,TRBD1,CASRDRGTLNTEAFF,TGTGCCAGCCGGGACAGGGGTACGTTGAACACTGAAGCTTTCTTT
NA,TRBJ2-5,TRBV3-1/TRBV3-2,NA,CASSQASGARPETQYF,TGTGCCAGCAGCCAAGCGTCAGGGGCGCGCCCGGAGACCCAGTACTTC
NA,TRBJ1-1,TRBV6-5,TRBD1,CASSYGTGWTEAFF,TGTGCCAGCAGTTACGGGACAGGGTGGACTGAAGCTTTCTTT
NA,TRBJ2-3,TRBV28,TRBD2,CASSPTGGGFHTDTQYF,TGTGCCAGCAGTCCTACGGGCGGGGGGTTTCACACAGATACGCAGTATTTT
NA,TRBJ2-1,TRBV7-3,TRBD2,CASSPTLAGGPNEQFF,TGTGCCAGCAGCCCAACTCTAGCGGGAGGGCCGAATGAGCAGTTCTTC
NA,TRBJ2-3,TRBV29-1,NA,CSVAGLTWSTDTQYF,TGCAGCGTGGCGGGACTCACCTGGAGCACAGATACGCAGTATTTT
few,TRBJ2-7,TRBV6-5,TRBD2,CASSDQTSGEYEQYF,TGTGCCAGCAGCGACCAGACTAGCGGAGAGTACGAGCAGTACTTC
NA,TRBJ2-7,TRBV7-8,NA,CASSTRLNSYEQYF,TGTGCCAGCAGCACACGACTCAACTCCTACGAGCAGTACTTC
NA,TRBJ1-5,TRBV19,NA,CASSTGTEVAGAQHF,TGTGCCAGTAGTACGGGGACGGAGGTCGCGGGAGCCCAGCATTTT
once,TRBJ1-2,TRBV12-3/TRBV12-4,NA,CASNPAGGGYTF,TGTGCCAGCAACCCGGCGGGCGGTGGCTACACCTTC
NA,TRBJ2-7,TRBV5-1,NA,CASSFGGRGGEQYF,TGCGCCAGCAGCTTCGGGGGGCGAGGTGGGGAGCAGTACTTC
NA,TRBJ1-4,TRBV10-1,TRBD1,CASSESRGRIEKLFF,TGCGCCAGCAGTGAGTCTAGGGGGCGCATTGAAAAACTGTTTTTT
NA,TRBJ2-5,TRBV29-1,NA,CSVGETRQETQYF,TGCAGCGTGGGCGAGACGAGGCAAGAGACCCAGTACTTC